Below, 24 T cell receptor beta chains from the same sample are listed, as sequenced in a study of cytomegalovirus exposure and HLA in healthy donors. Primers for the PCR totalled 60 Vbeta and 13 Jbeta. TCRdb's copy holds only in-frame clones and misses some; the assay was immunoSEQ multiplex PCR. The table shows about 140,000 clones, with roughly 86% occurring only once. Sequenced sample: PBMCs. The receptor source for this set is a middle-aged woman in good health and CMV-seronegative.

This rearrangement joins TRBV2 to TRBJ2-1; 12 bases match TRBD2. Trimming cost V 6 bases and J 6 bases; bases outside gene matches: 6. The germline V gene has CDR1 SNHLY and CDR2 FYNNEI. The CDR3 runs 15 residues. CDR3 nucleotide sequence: TGTGCCAGCAGAGAGACTAGCGGGAGTACCAATGAGCAGTTCTTC. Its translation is CASRETSGSTNEQFF.

This CDR3 reads CASSYVQGVDEQFF. The CDR3 region has the DNA TGTGCCAGCAGTTACGTGCAGGGCGTCGATGAGCAGTTCTTC. The chain combines TRBV6-6 with TRBJ2-1; D possibly corresponds to TRBD1 (5 bases). The germline V gene encodes CDR1 MNHNY and CDR2 SVGAGI (reference sequence). Trimming removed 2 bases at V and 8 bases at J, with 13 bases between. The CDR3 contains 14 residues.

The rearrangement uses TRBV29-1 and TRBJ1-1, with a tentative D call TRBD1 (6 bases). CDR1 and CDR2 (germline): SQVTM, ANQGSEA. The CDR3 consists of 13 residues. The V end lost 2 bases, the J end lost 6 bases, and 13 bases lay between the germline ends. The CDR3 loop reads CSVEKIEGAEAFF. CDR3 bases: TGCAGCGTTGAAAAGATTGAGGGGGCTGAAGCTTTCTTT.

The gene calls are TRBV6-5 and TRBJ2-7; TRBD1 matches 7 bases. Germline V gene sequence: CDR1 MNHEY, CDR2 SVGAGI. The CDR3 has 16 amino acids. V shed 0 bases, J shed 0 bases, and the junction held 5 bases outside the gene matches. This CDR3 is CASSYSGTADSYEQYF. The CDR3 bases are TGTGCCAGCAGTTACTCCGGGACAGCCGACTCCTACGAGCAGTACTTC.

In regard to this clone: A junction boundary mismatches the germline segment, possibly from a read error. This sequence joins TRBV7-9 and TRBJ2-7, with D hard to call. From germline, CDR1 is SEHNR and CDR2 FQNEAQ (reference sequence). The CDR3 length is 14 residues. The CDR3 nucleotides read TGTTCCAGCAGCTCCCATCAGGCCTGGGTCGAGCAGTACTTC. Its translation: CSSSSHQAWVEQYF. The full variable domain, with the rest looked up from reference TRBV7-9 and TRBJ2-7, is DTGVSQNPRHKITKRGQNVTFRCDPISEHNRLYWYRQTLGQGPEFLTYFQNEAQLEKSRLLSDRFSAERPKGSFSTLEIQRTEQGDSAMYLCSSSSHQAWVEQYFGPGTRLTVT.

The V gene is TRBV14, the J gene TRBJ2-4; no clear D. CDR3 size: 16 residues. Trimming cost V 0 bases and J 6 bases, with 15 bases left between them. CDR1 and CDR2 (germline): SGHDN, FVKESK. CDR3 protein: CASSQDTLLSPNIQYF. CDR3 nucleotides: TGTGCCAGCAGCCAAGACACCCTATTGTCCCCAAACATTCAGTACTTC.

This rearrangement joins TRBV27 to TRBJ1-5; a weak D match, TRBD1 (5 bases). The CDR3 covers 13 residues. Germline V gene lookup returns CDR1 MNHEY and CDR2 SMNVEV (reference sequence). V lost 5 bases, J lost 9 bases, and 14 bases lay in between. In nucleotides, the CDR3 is TGTGCCAGCAGTCTCTCGGGGGAGGGGCCCCAGCATTTT. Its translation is CASSLSGEGPQHF.

CDR3 sequence reads: CASSLAGTGDSYTF. Here the CDR3 DNA reads TGTGCCAGCAGCTTGGCGGGGACAGGCGATTCCTACACCTTC. The chain joins TRBV5-6 to TRBJ1-2; 8 nucleotides match TRBD1. This CDR3 is 14 amino acids long. Trimming took 0 bases from V and 10 from J; bases not matched to a gene: 8. CDR1 and CDR2 from the germline V gene are SGHDT and YYEEEE.

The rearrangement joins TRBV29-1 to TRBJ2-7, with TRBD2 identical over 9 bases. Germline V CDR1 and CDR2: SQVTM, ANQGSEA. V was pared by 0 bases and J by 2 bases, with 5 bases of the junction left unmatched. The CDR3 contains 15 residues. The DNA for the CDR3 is TGCAGCGTTGAAGAGACCCGCGGGAGGGCCTACGAGCAGTACTTC. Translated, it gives CSVEETRGRAYEQYF.

The CDR3 loop is CASTGQGGTEAFF. The CDR3, as DNA: TGTGCCAGCACCGGACAGGGGGGGACTGAAGCTTTCTTT. The V call is TRBV11-3, the J call TRBJ1-1; 10 bases align to TRBD1. Trimming at V came to 7 bases and at J to 5 bases, leaving 4 bases not matched to a gene. The CDR3 has 13 amino acids. Germline-derived CDR1 and CDR2 are SGHNT and YENEEA.

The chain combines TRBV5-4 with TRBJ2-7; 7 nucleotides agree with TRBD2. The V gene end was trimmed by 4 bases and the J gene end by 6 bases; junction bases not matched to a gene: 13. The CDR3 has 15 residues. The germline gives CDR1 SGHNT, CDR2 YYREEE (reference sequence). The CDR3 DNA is TGTGCCAGCAGCCTAGTTAGCGGGTATACGGGCGAGCAGTACTTC. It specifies CASSLVSGYTGEQYF.

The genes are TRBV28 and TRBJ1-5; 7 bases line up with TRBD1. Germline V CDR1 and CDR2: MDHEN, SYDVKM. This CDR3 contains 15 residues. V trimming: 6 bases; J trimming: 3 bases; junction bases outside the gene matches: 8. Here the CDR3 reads CASRRPTGLNQPQHF. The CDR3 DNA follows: TGTGCCAGCAGGCGTCCGACAGGGCTCAATCAGCCCCAGCATTTT.

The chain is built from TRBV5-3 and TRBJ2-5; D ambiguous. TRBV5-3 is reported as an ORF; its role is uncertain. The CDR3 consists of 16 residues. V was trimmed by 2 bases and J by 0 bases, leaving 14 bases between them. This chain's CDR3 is CARSLFVTPYQETQYF. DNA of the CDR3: TGTGCCAGAAGCTTATTCGTTACACCGTACCAAGAGACCCAGTACTTC.

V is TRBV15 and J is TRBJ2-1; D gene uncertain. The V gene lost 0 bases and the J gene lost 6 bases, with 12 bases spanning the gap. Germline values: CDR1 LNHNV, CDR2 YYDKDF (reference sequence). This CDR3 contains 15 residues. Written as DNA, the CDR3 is TGTGCCACCAGCAGAGATACTCCCGCCCCCAATGAGCAGTTCTTC. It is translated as CATSRDTPAPNEQFF.

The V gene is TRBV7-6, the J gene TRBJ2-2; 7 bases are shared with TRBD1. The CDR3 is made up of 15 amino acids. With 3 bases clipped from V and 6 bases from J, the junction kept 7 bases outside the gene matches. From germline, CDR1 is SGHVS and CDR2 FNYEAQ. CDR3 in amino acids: CASSLTLQGPGELFF. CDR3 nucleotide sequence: TGTGCCAGCAGCTTGACCTTACAGGGGCCCGGGGAGCTGTTTTTT.

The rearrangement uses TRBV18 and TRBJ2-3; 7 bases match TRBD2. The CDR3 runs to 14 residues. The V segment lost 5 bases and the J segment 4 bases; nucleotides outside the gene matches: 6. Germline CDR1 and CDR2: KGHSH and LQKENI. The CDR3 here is CASSSLAAPDTQYF. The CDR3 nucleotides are TGTGCCAGCTCAAGTCTAGCGGCCCCAGATACGCAGTATTTT.

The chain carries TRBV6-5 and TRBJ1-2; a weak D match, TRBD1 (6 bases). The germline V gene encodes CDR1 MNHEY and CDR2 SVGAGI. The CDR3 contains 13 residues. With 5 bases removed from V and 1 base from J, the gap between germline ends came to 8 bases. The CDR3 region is CASSRTDNYGYTF. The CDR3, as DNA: TGTGCCAGCAGTAGGACAGATAACTATGGCTACACCTTC.

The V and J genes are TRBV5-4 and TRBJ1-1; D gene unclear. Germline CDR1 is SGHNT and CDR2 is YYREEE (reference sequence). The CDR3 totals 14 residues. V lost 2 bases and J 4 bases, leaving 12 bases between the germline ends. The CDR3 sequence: CASSLSPGSTEAFF. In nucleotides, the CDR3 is TGTGCCAGCAGCTTATCCCCCGGGAGCACTGAAGCTTTCTTT. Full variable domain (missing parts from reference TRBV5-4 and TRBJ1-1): ETGVTQSPTHLIKTRGQQVTLRCSSQSGHNTVSWYQQALGQGPQFIFQYYREEENGRGNFPPRFSGLQFPNYSSELNVNALELDDSALYLCASSLSPGSTEAFFGQGTRLTVV.

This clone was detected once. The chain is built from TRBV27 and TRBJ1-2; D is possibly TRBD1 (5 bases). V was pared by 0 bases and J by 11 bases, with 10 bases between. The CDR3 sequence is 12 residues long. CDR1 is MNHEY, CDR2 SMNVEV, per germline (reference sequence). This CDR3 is CASSLSGGDYTF. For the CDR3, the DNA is TGTGCCAGCAGTTTATCCGGGGGGGATTACACCTTC.

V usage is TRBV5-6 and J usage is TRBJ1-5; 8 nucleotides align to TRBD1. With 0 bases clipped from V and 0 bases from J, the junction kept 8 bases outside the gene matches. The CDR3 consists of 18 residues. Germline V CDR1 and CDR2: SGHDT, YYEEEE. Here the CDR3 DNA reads TGTGCCAGCAGCTTGGTCGGGACAGGTACCTATAGCAATCAGCCCCAGCATTTT. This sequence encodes CASSLVGTGTYSNQPQHF.

CDR3 region: CASSRERGNEQFF. CDR3 sequence (DNA): TGTGCCAGCTCACGGGAGCGGGGCAATGAGCAGTTCTTC. This chain connects TRBV18 to TRBJ2-1, with 7 positions matching TRBD2. Germline CDR1 is KGHSH and CDR2 is LQKENI. V was pared by 4 bases and J by 6 bases, with 3 bases of the junction left unmatched. The CDR3 runs to 13 residues.

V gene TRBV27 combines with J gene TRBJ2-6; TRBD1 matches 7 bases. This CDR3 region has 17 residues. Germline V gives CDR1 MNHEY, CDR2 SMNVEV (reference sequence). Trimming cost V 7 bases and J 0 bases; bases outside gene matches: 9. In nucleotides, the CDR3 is TGTGCCAGCAAAGGCGCAGGGGGTCTCTCTGGGGCCAACGTCCTGACTTTC. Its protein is CASKGAGGLSGANVLTF.

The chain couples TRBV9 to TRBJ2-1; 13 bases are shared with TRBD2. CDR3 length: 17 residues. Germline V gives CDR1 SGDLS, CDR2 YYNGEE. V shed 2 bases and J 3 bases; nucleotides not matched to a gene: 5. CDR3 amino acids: CASSVGTSGTFYNEQFF. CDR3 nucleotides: TGTGCCAGCAGCGTGGGGACTAGCGGGACCTTCTACAATGAGCAGTTCTTC.

This chain's CDR3 is CASSSALTRELFF. CDR3 DNA: TGTGCCAGCAGTTCCGCACTCACTCGGGAGCTGTTTTTT. The J gene is TRBJ2-2, the V gene TRBV11-2; D remains ambiguous. V was trimmed by 6 bases and J by 9 bases, leaving 14 bases between them. Germline CDR1 and CDR2: SGHAT and FQNNGV. The CDR3 totals 13 residues.